Following are 2 T cell receptor beta chains from one sample sequenced in a study of cytomegalovirus exposure and HLA in healthy donors. Vbeta (60) and Jbeta (13) primers were used in the PCR. Sequencing used immunoSEQ multiplex PCR; TCRdb keeps in-frame clones, though not all of them. The sample records fewer than 250,000 clones, around 80% being singletons. The specimen was PBMCs. All receptors derive from a young man in good health and CMV-seronegative.

V and J are TRBV11-2 and TRBJ2-1; 8 bases are a match to TRBD1. Germline values: CDR1 SGHAT, CDR2 FQNNGV. The CDR3 runs to 17 residues. The junction had 8 bases not matched to a gene; V was cut back by 4 bases and J by 0 bases. CDR3 nucleotides: TGTGCCAGCAGCTCGCCACAGGGGGTCAGCTCCTACAATGAGCAGTTCTTC. Its protein product is CASSSPQGVSSYNEQFF.

The chain recombines TRBV6-6 with TRBJ2-1, with 7 bases lining up with TRBD1. After removal of 5 bases from V and 3 bases from J, the junction contained 10 bases not matched to a gene. The CDR3 loop spans 16 amino acids. Germline V gives CDR1 MNHNY, CDR2 SVGAGI (reference sequence). In DNA, the CDR3 is TGTGCCAGCAGTGGCCGACAGGGTCAAGGCTACAATGAGCAGTTCTTC. This codes for CASSGRQGQGYNEQFF.